Listed below are T cell receptor beta chains from one sample, sequenced in a study of cytomegalovirus exposure and HLA in healthy donors. The data were produced by immunoSEQ multiplex PCR, yet TCRdb's version contains in-frame clones alone and is incomplete. The table lists around 190,000 clones, 80% to 90% of them singletons. The specimen was PBMCs. The receptors come from a girl aged 2-10 years in good health and CMV-seropositive. CDR3s include the opening cysteine and the closing phenylalanine or tryptophan. Fields, in order: J gene, D gene, V gene, clone size, CDR3 protein, CDR3 DNA. D genes are given only for firm matches. Size is stated for part of the rows, as once, few or many counts, or as a class when the clone is expanded.

TRBJ2-6,TRBD1,TRBV15,NA,CATSRDLVRGRSGANVLTF,TGTGCCACCAGCAGAGATCTGGTCAGGGGGCGCTCTGGGGCCAACGTCCTGACTTTC
TRBJ2-1,NA,TRBV5-1,NA,CASSLSGENYNEQFF,TGCGCCAGCAGCTTGTCGGGGGAAAACTACAATGAGCAGTTCTTC
TRBJ2-7,NA,TRBV30,NA,CAWGKGVSYEQYF,TGTGCCTGGGGAAAGGGGGTTTCCTACGAGCAGTACTTC
TRBJ2-6,NA,TRBV6-6,once,CASSRHSVSGANVLTF,TGTGCCAGCAGTCGCCACTCGGTCTCTGGGGCCAACGTCCTGACTTTC
TRBJ2-7,TRBD2,TRBV7-6,NA,CASSLVGEGAPTYEQYF,TGTGCCAGCAGCTTAGTGGGGGAGGGTGCTCCGACCTACGAGCAGTACTTC
TRBJ1-2,NA,TRBV6-6,NA,CASSRRGASGYGYTF,TGTGCCAGCAGCCGACGCGGCGCCTCGGGCTATGGCTACACCTTC
TRBJ1-1,NA,TRBV28,few,CASSLSSGTEAFF,TGTGCCAGCAGTTTAAGCTCGGGCACTGAAGCTTTCTTT
TRBJ1-5,NA,TRBV4-1,NA,CASSQTLSRGSQHF,TGCGCCAGCAGCCAGACTCTATCGAGGGGGTCCCAGCATTTT
TRBJ1-1,NA,TRBV10-3,NA,CAIHPRQVSSYWMNTEAFF,TGTGCCATCCATCCCAGGCAGGTTTCATCATATTGGATGAACACTGAAGCTTTCTTT
TRBJ2-3,TRBD1,TRBV5-8,NA,CASSLQGAQVDTQYF,TGTGCCAGCAGCTTACAGGGGGCGCAGGTAGATACGCAGTATTTT
TRBJ1-2,TRBD1,TRBV9,once,CASSAEQGAFGYTF,TGTGCCAGCAGCGCCGAACAGGGGGCCTTTGGCTACACCTTC
TRBJ2-7,NA,TRBV9,NA,CASSPRVSSYEQYF,TGTGCCAGCAGCCCCCGGGTCAGTTCCTACGAGCAGTACTTC
TRBJ1-2,TRBD1,TRBV27,NA,CASSADSGQGNGYTF,TGTGCCAGCAGTGCAGACTCGGGACAGGGGAATGGCTACACCTTC
TRBJ1-2,TRBD1,TRBV11-2,once,CASSLGGDSYGYTF,TGTGCCAGCAGCTTAGGGGGGGACAGCTATGGCTACACCTTC
TRBJ2-3,NA,TRBV2,once,CASNILWGDPSTDTQYF,TGTGCCAGCAACATCTTATGGGGGGACCCTAGCACAGATACGCAGTATTTT
TRBJ1-1,TRBD1,TRBV27,NA,CASSHRDRGQNTEAFF,TGTGCCAGCAGTCACCGGGACAGGGGGCAAAACACTGAAGCTTTCTTT
TRBJ1-1,TRBD1,TRBV30,NA,CAWSTGAAFF,TGTGCCTGGAGTACAGGGGCGGCTTTCTTT
TRBJ2-3,TRBD2,TRBV7-2,NA,CASSLTSGGDTDTQYF,TGTGCCAGCAGCTTAACTAGCGGGGGGGACACAGATACGCAGTATTTT
TRBJ2-3,TRBD1,TRBV6-1,NA,CASSPGQGGNTQYF,TGTGCCAGCAGTCCGGGACAGGGAGGGAATACGCAGTATTTT
TRBJ2-1,TRBD2,TRBV6-5,NA,CASSYYSGSFRDEQFF,TGTGCCAGCAGTTACTATAGCGGGTCATTCCGGGATGAGCAGTTCTTC
TRBJ2-1,TRBD2,TRBV10-2,NA,CASTQPGLAGGSGEQFF,TGCGCCAGCACCCAACCCGGACTAGCGGGGGGGTCGGGTGAGCAGTTCTTC
TRBJ2-3,NA,TRBV5-5,NA,CASRIVPTDTQYF,TGTGCCAGCAGGATAGTCCCCACAGATACGCAGTATTTT
TRBJ2-7,TRBD2,TRBV29-1,NA,CSVASGSSLYEQYF,TGCAGCGTAGCTAGCGGGAGCTCCCTGTACGAGCAGTACTTC
TRBJ1-1,NA,TRBV5-1,few,CASSSLRENTEAFF,TGCGCCAGCAGCTCCCTCAGGGAGAACACTGAAGCTTTCTTT
TRBJ2-3,TRBD2,TRBV28,NA,CASSLIAGVTDTQYF,TGTGCCAGCAGTCTAATAGCGGGAGTCACAGATACGCAGTATTTT
TRBJ2-7,TRBD1,TRBV7-8,NA,CASSQSRDRVYEQYF,TGTGCCAGCAGCCAGAGCCGGGACAGGGTATACGAGCAGTACTTC